This TCR beta chain was sequenced for a study of OX40 agonist ivuxolimab in advanced cancers. With respect to the entire study: Ivuxolimab was an agonistic, fully human IgG2 monoclonal antibody directed against OX40 (CD134), a costimulatory receptor. In the dose-escalation cohort, around 80% of patients were male, and the mean age was approximately 60 years with a range of roughly 23 to 79. The paper covers the monotherapy dose-escalation part of the phase I ivuxolimab trial, which included N ≈ 50 patients. Of the approximately 50 patients in dose escalation, some 19 had hepatocellular carcinoma, around 15 had melanoma, 9 had renal cell carcinoma and 9 had head and neck cancer. Peripheral TCRbeta sequencing was intended to test whether TCR sequence diversity was altered and clonal T-cell expansion was caused by ivuxolimab. Prior anti-PD-1, anti-PD-L1 or anti-CTLA-4 therapy was permitted, and checkpoint inhibitors had been received by less than 45% of dose-escalation patients. Partial responses occurred in three dose-escalation patients: two with cutaneous melanoma and one with hepatocellular carcinoma. Intravenous ivuxolimab was administered to patients every 2 weeks at six dose levels: 0.01, 0.1, 0.3, 1.5, 3 and 10 mg/kg.

With respect to this clone: It lacks a known antigen. Per-base qualities were not stored, and no clone one base away is much larger.

The trial excluded patients who had a history of autoimmune disease or who were on systemic immunosuppression. In every dose cohort, peripheral blood was drawn for TCR sequencing at baseline, cycle 4 day 1, and cycle 7 day 1. The samples were drawn from a first-in-human, open-label, multicenter phase I dose-escalation trial of ivuxolimab. The trial enrolled adults with locally advanced or metastatic head and neck squamous cell, hepatocellular, melanoma or renal cell carcinoma. Before TCR sequencing, CD4+ T cells and CD8+ T cells were sorted from peripheral blood as separate populations. On the study overall, not on this receptor specifically: Low levels of normalized T-cell clonal expansion were also seen in some nonresponding patients. In partial responders in the 0.1-3.0 mg/kg groups, normalized peripheral clonal expansion was found to be among the lowest, especially among CD8+ T cells. The antigen specificity of the clonally expanded peripheral T cells was not determined. On average, CD8+ T cells showed more expanded clones than CD4+ T cells after ivuxolimab. At doses from 0.1 to 3.0 mg/kg, clonal expansion was seen in both CD4+ and CD8+ blood T cells between baseline and week 6.

In the germline V gene (reference sequence), CDR1 corresponds to LNHDA and CDR2 to SQIVND. The CDR3 runs 15 residues from the cysteine to the phenylalanine. Of the read, only the CDR3 DNA is kept; its 45 bases are in frame from base 1. At the junction V is shortened by 6 bases and J by 3 bases, with 14 bases in between. Genomic DNA was isolated from the sorted cells so that the TCRbeta CDR3 region could be sequenced. The immunoSEQ Assay was used for sequencing of TCRbeta CDR3 regions. TCRdb obtained this table from immuneACCESS and retained in-frame rearrangements with V and J assigned. These tables miss some clones; where compared with another copy, unresolved V genes account for less than half of the shortfall, and the remainder is unexplained. Across this sample there are nearly 110,000 clones, with roughly nine tenths seen only once. Around 0.47% of the sample goes to the ten largest clones.

Specimen: CD4+ or CD8+ T cells sorted from blood, collected in a trial of the OX40 agonist ivuxolimab. The TCR sequence derives from an adult with an advanced solid tumor such as melanoma, head and neck, liver or kidney cancer. The chain joins TRBV19 to TRBJ2-2, and TRBD1 may be the D gene, going by 6 matching bases. CDR3 sequence: CASSPSGQYTGELFF. The DNA sequence reads TGTGCCAGTAGCCCTTCCGGACAGTACACCGGGGAGCTGTTTTTT.